The clone carrying this TCR beta chain was found a few times. Its antigen remains unidentified. In patients chosen for sequencing, flow cytometry had shown CD8+CD57+ cell expansion. TCR beta VDJ combinations and CDR3 sequences were profiled from genomic DNA. A single record per CDR3 protein comes from TCRdb applying MiXCR to the reads. The sample lists about 220,000 distinct CDR3 sequences, around 45% seen once, with less than 9% in the top ten. This sample was included in a study of CD8+CD57+ T cells in acquired aplastic anemia. General study points: Between patients and controls, approximately 29 CD8+ CDR3 sequences were found in common.

What was sequenced was sorted CD4+, CD8+, or CD8+CD57+ T cells (not recorded which) from PBMCs. This receptor was identified in a human donor with aplastic anemia.

The CDR3 spells CASSSTGAGETQYF. DNA for the CDR3: TGTGCCAGCAGTTCGACAGGGGCCGGGGAGACCCAGTACTTC. The rearrangement links TRBV7-9 to TRBJ2-5; 8 bases are shared with TRBD1. Germline-derived CDR1 and CDR2 are SEHNR and FQNEAQ (reference sequence). The CDR3 covers 14 residues. V trimming: 6 bases; J trimming: 5 bases; junction bases outside the gene matches: 8. The full variable domain, its missing parts supplied by reference TRBV7-9 and TRBJ2-5, is DTGVSQNPRHKITKRGQNVTFRCDPISEHNRLYWYRQTLGQGPEFLTYFQNEAQLEKSRLLSDRFSAERPKGSFSTLEIQRTEQGDSAMYLCASSSTGAGETQYFGPGTRLLVL.